The 30 T cell receptor beta chains below all came from one sample that was sequenced in a study of blood T cell repertoires in COVID-19. The table came from immunoSEQ multiplex PCR; TCRdb's copy has only in-frame clones and leaves some out. This table has more than 300,000 clones, around nine tenths appearing once. The sequenced material came from PBMCs or T cells enriched from blood (not recorded which). Receptors originate from a young woman who had recovered from COVID-19.

This chain joins TRBV5-1 and TRBJ1-2, with D tentatively TRBD1 (5 bases). This CDR3 spans 13 amino acids. Between the trimmed V and J ends, which lost 7 bases and 8 bases, there was a span of 18 bases. The germline gives CDR1 SGHRS, CDR2 YFSETQ. CDR3 amino acids: CASAKGVLWGYTF. CDR3 DNA sequence: TGCGCCAGCGCCAAAGGGGTCCTGTGGGGCTACACCTTC.

The chain is built from TRBV6-1 and TRBJ2-1; D perhaps matches TRBD1 (5 bases). The CDR3 is 13 residues long. The V gene's germline CDR1 is MNHNS and CDR2 SASEGT. Trimming left V 2 bases short and J 7 bases short, with 9 bases between. CDR3 sequence reads: CASSEKGWNEQFF. The CDR3 coding sequence is TGTGCCAGCAGTGAAAAGGGGTGGAATGAGCAGTTCTTC.

The rearrangement links TRBV5-6 to TRBJ1-6, with D possibly being TRBD1 (6 bases). The CDR3 extends over 15 amino acids. CDR1 is SGHDT, CDR2 YYEEEE, per germline. The V and J ends lost 0 bases and 7 bases respectively, with 11 bases between them. The CDR3 DNA reads TGTGCCAGCAGCTTGGTCAGACAGGACAATTCACCCCTCCACTTT. Translated: CASSLVRQDNSPLHF.

A single count supports this clone. CDR3 amino acids: CASSPQTGRITQYF. The DNA of the CDR3 is TGTGCCAGCAGTCCACAGACAGGGCGAATTACGCAGTATTTT. The rearrangement joins TRBV28 to TRBJ2-3; 7 bases line up with TRBD1. The CDR3 extends over 14 amino acids. Germline V gene sequence: CDR1 MDHEN, CDR2 SYDVKM. V shed 5 bases and J 8 bases; nucleotides not matched to a gene: 10.

The CDR3 sequence: CASSLLGTGGSPLHF. In DNA, the CDR3 is TGTGCCAGCAGCCTATTAGGGACAGGGGGATCACCCCTCCACTTT. The chain recombines TRBV4-2 with TRBJ1-6; 11 positions agree with TRBD1. Trimming took 4 bases from V and 10 from J; bases not matched to a gene: 6. CDR1 LGHNA and CDR2 YNFKEQ come from the germline V gene. This CDR3 is 15 amino acids long.

This clone was observed a single time. Other DNA sequences in this specimen translate into the identical CDR3. The genes are TRBV7-9 and TRBJ1-3; D is uncertain. The CDR3 spans 13 residues. Trimming pared 3 bases from V and 1 base from J, leaving 4 bases between. Germline assignment: CDR1 SEHNR and CDR2 FQNEAQ (reference sequence). The CDR3 here is CASSLSSGNTIYF. CDR3 DNA sequence: TGTGCCAGCAGCTTGTCGTCTGGAAACACCATATATTTT.

The rearrangement uses TRBV5-1 and TRBJ2-5; D possibly corresponds to TRBD1 (7 bases). This CDR3 spans 16 amino acids. The germline V gene has CDR1 SGHRS and CDR2 YFSETQ. Trimming left V 6 bases short and J 3 bases short, with 21 bases between. The CDR3 sequence is CASTPRQGGGEETQYF. The CDR3 nucleotides are TGCGCCAGCACCCCACGACAGGGAGGTGGGGAAGAGACCCAGTACTTC.

CDR3 region: CASSVSSLSSYEQYF. CDR3 in DNA: TGTGCCAGCAGCGTATCGTCTCTAAGCTCCTACGAGCAGTACTTC. V gene TRBV9 combines with J gene TRBJ2-7; D not certain. Germline-derived CDR1 and CDR2 are SGDLS and YYNGEE. The V end was cut by 1 base, the J end by 0 bases, with 11 bases between. The CDR3 consists of 15 residues.

V and J are TRBV4-2 and TRBJ1-2; D uncertain. Germline V gene lookup returns CDR1 LGHNA and CDR2 YNFKEQ. The CDR3 spans 15 residues. The ends were cut back, 0 bases at V and 4 bases at J, with 12 bases in the middle. This CDR3 reads CASSQDKAGFYGYTF. CDR3 DNA sequence: TGTGCCAGCAGCCAAGATAAAGCAGGATTCTATGGCTACACCTTC.

The gene calls are TRBV5-1 and TRBJ2-1, with D possibly being TRBD1 (5 bases). The V end lost 0 bases, the J end lost 1 base, and 11 bases lay between the germline ends. This CDR3 contains 16 residues. The germline V gene encodes CDR1 SGHRS and CDR2 YFSETQ. CDR3 in DNA: TGCGCCAGCAGCTTGGATGCAGGGATATCCTACAATGAGCAGTTCTTC. Its translation is CASSLDAGISYNEQFF.

The chain recombines TRBV2 with TRBJ1-2, with 8 nucleotides matching TRBD1. The CDR3 is 13 residues long. Germline loops: CDR1 SNHLY, CDR2 FYNNEI. V lost 6 bases and J lost 7; bases outside the gene matches: 7. CDR3 region: CASRQGEISGYTF. CDR3 in DNA: TGTGCCAGCAGACAGGGGGAAATTTCTGGCTACACCTTC.

The V and J genes are TRBV7-3 and TRBJ1-6; D perhaps matches TRBD1 (5 bases). The CDR3 contains 16 residues. Germline CDR1 SGHTA, CDR2 FQGTGA. The V gene lost 0 bases and the J gene lost 9 bases, with 15 bases spanning the gap. CDR3 residues: CASSLTRGGSGSPLHF. DNA of the CDR3: TGTGCCAGCAGCTTAACTAGGGGCGGGAGTGGTTCACCCCTCCACTTT.

This chain links TRBV18 with TRBJ1-3; possible D gene TRBD1, 6 bases. Trimming stripped 3 bases from V and 0 bases from J, with 15 bases between. This CDR3 contains 17 residues. Per germline, CDR1 KGHSH and CDR2 LQKENI. The CDR3 nucleotides are TGTGCCAGCTCACCGAATAAGGGACACCGCTCTGGAAACACCATATATTTT. Translation: CASSPNKGHRSGNTIYF.

V is TRBV6-5 and J is TRBJ1-1; D perhaps matches TRBD1 (5 bases). The CDR3 loop spans 15 amino acids. V was trimmed by 2 bases and J by 2 bases, leaving 12 bases between them. Germline CDR1 MNHEY, CDR2 SVGAGI. DNA for the CDR3: TGTGCCAGCAGTTACCCATGGGGGGTTAACACTGAAGCTTTCTTT. Translating it yields CASSYPWGVNTEAFF.

The gene calls are TRBV29-1 and TRBJ1-2; D is unresolved. Trimming shortened V by 3 bases and J by 2 bases, and 10 bases separated the two germline ends. Looked up from germline, CDR1 is SQVTM and CDR2 is ANQGSEA. The CDR3 is 13 residues long. The CDR3, as DNA: TGCAGCGTTGACAGTAAGCGGAACTATGGCTACACCTTC. As protein: CSVDSKRNYGYTF.

The chain is built from TRBV10-2 and TRBJ1-6; D may be TRBD1 (6 bases). CDR3 length: 15 residues. V gave up 3 bases and J gave up 10 bases, with 16 bases separating them. The germline CDR1 and CDR2 sequences are WSHSY and SAAADI. The chain's CDR3 is CASSDLSQGLSPLHF. In DNA form, the CDR3 reads TGCGCCAGCAGTGATTTAAGTCAGGGGCTATCACCCCTCCACTTT.

The chain recombines TRBV11-3 with TRBJ1-1, with a tentative D call TRBD1 (5 bases). Germline V gene lookup returns CDR1 SGHNT and CDR2 YENEEA. V was shortened by 0 bases and J by 0 bases, with 8 bases between the two germline ends. This CDR3 comprises 15 residues. The CDR3 bases are TGTGCCAGCAGCTTAGACGGGGGGATGAACACTGAAGCTTTCTTT. Its translation: CASSLDGGMNTEAFF.

The chain employs TRBV5-6 and TRBJ2-1; 9 nucleotides line up with TRBD2. Trimming cost V 1 base and J 14 bases; bases outside gene matches: 19. Germline V gene lookup returns CDR1 SGHDT and CDR2 YYEEEE. The CDR3 is 17 residues long. The CDR3 loop is CASSLSSGEFSTMMEFF. CDR3 in DNA: TGTGCCAGCAGCTTGTCTAGCGGGGAATTTTCTACAATGATGGAGTTCTTC.

This rearrangement joins TRBV3-1 (or the pseudogene TRBV3-2) to TRBJ2-3, with TRBD1 identical over 9 bases. The germline gives CDR1 LGHDT, CDR2 YNNKEL (reference sequence). Trimming at V came to 6 bases and at J to 3 bases, leaving 4 bases not matched to a gene. This CDR3 has 14 amino acids. As DNA, the CDR3 is TGTGCCAGCAGTTCGACAGGGGGAACAGATACGCAGTATTTT. Residues: CASSSTGGTDTQYF.

The chain links TRBV7-9 to TRBJ2-1, with 9 bases that match TRBD1. The V gene end was trimmed by 3 bases and the J gene end by 4 bases; junction bases not matched to a gene: 4. Germline loops: CDR1 SEHNR, CDR2 FQNEAQ (reference sequence). CDR3 length: 15 amino acids. Here the CDR3 DNA reads TGTGCCAGCAGCTTGGGACAGGGAGTTTACAATGAGCAGTTCTTC. It yields the protein CASSLGQGVYNEQFF.

The chain carries TRBV19 and TRBJ2-3, with D possibly TRBD1 on 6 matching bases. The CDR3 has 15 amino acids. Germline V gene sequence: CDR1 LNHDA, CDR2 SQIVND (reference sequence). V was clipped by 7 bases and J by 1 base, with 15 bases between them. The chain's CDR3 is CASKITGFGTDTQYF. CDR3 sequence (DNA): TGTGCCAGTAAAATCACAGGGTTCGGCACAGATACGCAGTATTTT.

The CDR3 protein is CASSQGQGLTEAFF. In DNA form, the CDR3 reads TGCGCCAGCAGCCAAGGGCAGGGGCTCACTGAAGCTTTCTTT. The chain recombines TRBV4-3 with TRBJ1-1; a weak D match, TRBD1 (6 bases). Between the trimmed V and J ends, which lost 1 base and 4 bases, there was a span of 10 bases. Germline V CDR1 and CDR2: LGHNA, YSLEER. This CDR3 region has 14 residues.

This rearrangement joins TRBV7-3 to TRBJ1-6; D is uncertain. V was clipped by 5 bases and J by 9 bases, with 14 bases between them. This CDR3 is 14 amino acids long. Germline loops: CDR1 SGHTA, CDR2 FQGTGA. The CDR3 sequence: CASSRDREGSPLHF. As DNA, the CDR3 is TGTGCCAGCAGCCGCGACCGGGAGGGTTCACCCCTCCACTTT.

The chain couples TRBV6-9 to TRBJ2-3, with D possibly matching TRBD2 (6 bases). Germline loops: CDR1 MNHGY, CDR2 SVAAGI. V lost 6 bases and J 3 bases, leaving 22 bases between the germline ends. The CDR3 covers 17 residues. The CDR3 nucleotides are TGTGCCAGCAGGCCCGAGGGACTGCAACCTAGAACAGATACGCAGTATTTT. This codes for CASRPEGLQPRTDTQYF.

This clone occurred once. This chain links TRBV6-5 with TRBJ1-1; 7 positions match TRBD1. From germline, CDR1 is MNHEY and CDR2 SVGAGI. The CDR3 has 15 residues. V shed 6 bases and J 0 bases; nucleotides not matched to a gene: 7. The CDR3 spells CASRDRPSMNTEAFF. CDR3 nucleotides: TGTGCCAGCAGGGACAGGCCATCCATGAACACTGAAGCTTTCTTT.

The chain combines TRBV12-5 with TRBJ2-5; D unclear. Germline-derived CDR1 and CDR2 are LGHNT and FRNRAP. V lost 1 base to trimming and J lost 5 bases, with 8 bases between them. The CDR3 runs 13 residues. The CDR3 here is CASGLETRETQYF. CDR3 DNA sequence: TGTGCTAGTGGTTTGGAAACGAGGGAGACCCAGTACTTC.

This chain joins TRBV6-5 and TRBJ1-2; TRBD1 is a possible D gene (5 bases). V lost 4 bases and J 8 bases, leaving 23 bases between the germline ends. This CDR3 contains 16 residues. The V gene's germline CDR1 is MNHEY and CDR2 SVGAGI. CDR3 region: CASSSPRQITMGGYTF. The CDR3 DNA sequence: TGTGCCAGCAGTTCTCCTCGACAGATTACGATGGGGGGCTACACCTTC.

The table lists this clone with a count of one. The chain has TRBV4-2 and TRBJ2-5; tentative D call: TRBD2 (5 bases). Germline V lookup: CDR1 LGHNA, CDR2 YNFKEQ. This CDR3 contains 16 residues. V was trimmed by 4 bases and J by 1 base, leaving 16 bases between them. The CDR3 coding sequence is TGTGCCAGCAGCCTACTCACCGGGAAGACCCAAGAGACCCAGTACTTC. This encodes CASSLLTGKTQETQYF.

The V gene is TRBV10-3, the J gene TRBJ2-2, with 13 nucleotides matching TRBD2. Germline trimming cut 6 bases from V and 0 bases from J; bases unmatched to any gene: 13. This CDR3 is 20 amino acids long. The germline V gene encodes CDR1 ENHRY and CDR2 SYGVKD. The CDR3 coding sequence is TGTGCCATCAGGGATGCTCCGGGGACTAGCGGGGCCGCGAACACCGGGGAGCTGTTTTTT. The encoded protein is CAIRDAPGTSGAANTGELFF.

This rearrangement joins TRBV6-5 to TRBJ1-1; 9 nucleotides line up with TRBD1. The trim removed 7 bases at V and 6 bases at J, leaving 12 bases unmatched. The CDR3 length is 15 residues. Germline V gene sequence: CDR1 MNHEY, CDR2 SVGAGI. CDR3 protein: CASKSFYRDRAEAFF. CDR3 nucleotides: TGTGCCAGCAAAAGCTTCTACCGGGACAGGGCTGAAGCTTTCTTT.